This is a list of T cell receptor beta chains from one sample in a study of cytomegalovirus exposure and HLA in healthy donors. Method: immunoSEQ multiplex PCR; TCRdb's copy keeps in-frame clones and lacks some. The table lists about 130,000 clones, about 96% of them singletons. The sequencing input was PBMCs. The source is a man between 18 and 29 years old in good health and CMV-seronegative. CDR3s include the opening cysteine and the closing phenylalanine or tryptophan. A D gene is named only where the DNA matches it firmly. Expanded clones get a size class; other rows say once, few or many, or leave the size out.

TRBJ2-1 | once | TRBV2 | NA | CASSARDLSYNEQFF | TGTGCCAGCAGTGCGCGGGACCTCTCCTACAATGAGCAGTTCTTC
TRBJ2-1 | NA | TRBV13 | TRBD1 | CASREKQGHEQFF | TGTGCCAGCAGGGAGAAACAGGGGCATGAGCAGTTCTTC
TRBJ2-3 | NA | TRBV7-3 | NA | CASSLSADTQYF | TGTGCCAGCAGCTTATCGGCAGATACGCAGTATTTT
TRBJ2-1 | NA | TRBV11-3 | TRBD2 | CASSTRGLAGGGNEQFF | TGTGCCAGCAGCACCAGGGGACTAGCGGGAGGGGGTAATGAGCAGTTCTTC
TRBJ2-7 | NA | TRBV11-2 | NA | CASNVNRAYEQYF | TGTGCCAGCAACGTCAACAGGGCCTACGAGCAGTACTTC
TRBJ2-3 | few | TRBV2 | NA | CASSRDDGGFSFTQYF | TGTGCCAGCTCCCGCGACGACGGCGGATTTAGCTTTACGCAGTATTTT
TRBJ1-5 | once | TRBV5-6 | TRBD1 | CASSIGQGPNQPQHF | TGTGCCAGCAGCATAGGACAGGGCCCCAATCAGCCCCAGCATTTT
TRBJ2-4 | NA | TRBV28 | TRBD1 | CASSSGGAKNIQYF | TGTGCCAGCAGCTCAGGGGGCGCCAAAAACATTCAGTACTTC
TRBJ1-2 | NA | TRBV6-5 | NA | CASSRTLASYGYTF | TGTGCCAGCAGCAGGACATTGGCCTCCTATGGCTACACCTTC
TRBJ2-3 | NA | TRBV29-1 | NA | CSVEQNTDTQYF | TGCAGCGTTGAACAGAACACAGATACGCAGTATTTT
TRBJ1-1 | NA | TRBV5-4 | NA | CASSRRGNTEAFF | TGTGCCAGCAGCCGCAGGGGTAACACTGAAGCTTTCTTT
TRBJ2-3 | once | TRBV5-4 | TRBD2 | CASSLVGLAGLGDTQYF | TGTGCCAGCAGCTTGGTTGGACTAGCGGGCCTCGGAGATACGCAGTATTTT
TRBJ2-7 | NA | TRBV7-2 | NA | CASSFRHGSSYEQYF | TGTGCCAGCAGCTTTCGACACGGCTCAAGCTACGAGCAGTACTTC
TRBJ2-7 | NA | TRBV10-3 | TRBD1 | CAISGGTGGWEQYF | TGTGCCATCAGTGGGGGGACAGGGGGCTGGGAGCAGTACTTC
TRBJ2-7 | NA | TRBV7-3 | TRBD1 | CASSWGDRAEQYF | TGTGCCAGCAGCTGGGGGGACAGGGCCGAGCAGTACTTC
TRBJ2-7 | NA | TRBV28 | TRBD1 | CASSWKMTGLGYSEQYF | TGTGCCAGCAGTTGGAAAATGACAGGGCTCGGCTACAGCGAGCAGTACTTC
TRBJ1-1 | once | TRBV29-1 | TRBD1 | CSVGQGANTEAFF | TGCAGCGTTGGACAGGGGGCAAATACTGAAGCTTTCTTT
TRBJ1-5 | NA | TRBV27 | NA | CASRPSRGGKGNQPQHF | TGTGCCAGCAGACCCTCCCGGGGGGGCAAGGGCAATCAGCCCCAGCATTTT
TRBJ2-1 | NA | TRBV11-2 | TRBD2 | CASSLLGLAGFNEQFF | TGTGCCAGCAGCTTATTGGGACTAGCGGGATTCAATGAGCAGTTCTTC
TRBJ2-1 | NA | TRBV2 | TRBD2 | CASRGAGGPNEQFF | TGTGCCAGCAGAGGAGCGGGAGGGCCAAATGAGCAGTTCTTC
TRBJ2-2 | once | TRBV28 | NA | CASRTSGSGLTGELFF | TGTGCCAGCAGAACTTCCGGGTCAGGGCTAACCGGGGAGCTGTTTTTT
TRBJ2-2 | NA | TRBV5-1 | NA | CASSLGLLNTGELFF | TGCGCCAGCAGCTTGGGACTTTTAAACACCGGGGAGCTGTTTTTT
TRBJ2-3 | once | TRBV20-1 | NA | CSAIRGDTQYF | TGCAGTGCTATACGAGGAGATACGCAGTATTTT
TRBJ1-5 | NA | TRBV18 | NA | CASSLSSNQPQHF | TGTGCCAGCTCACTGAGTAGCAATCAGCCCCAGCATTTT
TRBJ2-1 | NA | TRBV7-9 | TRBD2 | CASSLALAGGHNEQFF | TGTGCCAGCAGCTTAGCTCTAGCGGGAGGCCACAATGAGCAGTTCTTC
TRBJ1-2 | once | TRBV25-1 | NA | CASSEFTGANNYGYTF | TGTGCCAGCAGTGAATTCACAGGAGCTAACAACTATGGCTACACCTTC
TRBJ2-7 | NA | TRBV23-1 | TRBD1 | CASSRTGEIYEQYF | TGCGCCAGCAGTCGGACAGGGGAGATCTACGAGCAGTACTTC
TRBJ1-5 | NA | TRBV4-2 | TRBD1 | CASTKGTGNNQPQHF | TGTGCCAGCACTAAGGGGACAGGGAACAATCAGCCCCAGCATTTT
TRBJ2-7 | NA | TRBV7-9 | TRBD2 | CASRATSGRAAGEQYF | TGTGCCAGCAGGGCGACTAGCGGGAGGGCCGCTGGGGAGCAGTACTTC
TRBJ1-4 | NA | TRBV15 | NA | CATSRVISTNEKLFF | TGTGCCACCAGCAGAGTAATCTCAACTAATGAAAAACTGTTTTTT
TRBJ2-7 | NA | TRBV7-2 | NA | CASSFTSYEQYF | TGTGCCAGCAGCTTTACATCCTACGAGCAGTACTTC
TRBJ2-3 | NA | TRBV11-2 | NA | CASSSRGDTQYF | TGTGCCAGCAGCTCTAGGGGAGATACGCAGTATTTT
TRBJ1-2 | NA | TRBV2 | NA | CASSTRVGGPYGYTF | TGTGCCAGCAGTACTAGAGTGGGAGGCCCCTATGGCTACACCTTC
TRBJ1-2 | NA | TRBV2 | TRBD1 | CASREQQGSPFYGYTF | TGTGCCAGCCGCGAGCAACAGGGGTCACCGTTTTACGGCTACACCTTC
TRBJ2-1 | NA | TRBV30 | NA | CAWRGVSYNEQFF | TGTGCCTGGAGAGGGGTCTCCTACAATGAGCAGTTCTTC
TRBJ2-7 | NA | TRBV27 | TRBD2 | CASSPTSGRAKEQYF | TGTGCCAGCAGCCCCACTAGCGGGAGGGCCAAAGAGCAGTACTTC
TRBJ2-3 | NA | TRBV19 | TRBD2 | CASSIDPSAGRRDTQYF | TGTGCCAGTAGTATAGACCCCTCAGCGGGACGACGAGATACGCAGTATTTT
TRBJ1-2 | once | TRBV7-9 | TRBD1 | CASSPTNPGQGSGYTF | TGTGCCAGCAGCCCAACAAACCCGGGACAGGGAAGTGGCTACACCTTC
TRBJ1-1 | NA | TRBV18 | TRBD1 | CASSPQQGTEAFF | TGTGCCAGCTCACCGCAACAGGGGACTGAAGCTTTCTTT
TRBJ1-2 | NA | TRBV19 | NA | CLSGGYNYGYTF | TGCTTGAGCGGCGGCTACAACTATGGCTACACCTTC
TRBJ2-7 | NA | TRBV28 | TRBD2 | CASSPHYGLGYEQYF | TGTGCCAGCAGTCCCCATTATGGACTAGGGTACGAGCAGTACTTC
TRBJ2-1 | NA | TRBV11-3 | TRBD2 | CASSPAGGPYNEQFF | TGTGCCAGCAGCCCAGCGGGAGGGCCATACAATGAGCAGTTCTTC
TRBJ2-1 | NA | TRBV6-1 | TRBD2 | CASSEAWREGRGEQFF | TGTGCCAGCAGTGAAGCGTGGCGGGAGGGCCGAGGTGAGCAGTTCTTC
TRBJ1-2 | NA | TRBV27 | NA | CASKTVNYGYTF | TGTGCCAGTAAGACAGTTAACTATGGCTACACCTTC
TRBJ1-4 | NA | TRBV7-2 | NA | CASSPRAQRNEKLFF | TGTGCCAGCAGCCCCAGGGCTCAGAGGAATGAAAAACTGTTTTTT
TRBJ2-1 | NA | TRBV18 | TRBD2 | CASSPTLAGGRNEQFF | TGTGCCAGCTCACCAACACTAGCGGGAGGTCGCAATGAGCAGTTCTTC
TRBJ2-3 | NA | TRBV9 | TRBD2 | CASSSSGSRITDTQYF | TGTGCCAGCAGCTCTAGCGGGAGCCGAATCACAGATACGCAGTATTTT
TRBJ1-4 | NA | TRBV6-5 | NA | CASSQAWGDEKLFF | TGTGCCAGCAGTCAGGCTTGGGGAGACGAAAAACTGTTTTTT
TRBJ2-2 | NA | TRBV29-1 | NA | CSVRIRDTGELFF | TGCAGCGTTCGAATCAGGGATACCGGGGAGCTGTTTTTT
TRBJ2-1 | NA | TRBV10-3 | TRBD1 | CAISVGMTGLVSDEQFF | TGTGCCATCAGTGTGGGGATGACAGGGCTGGTAAGCGATGAGCAGTTCTTC
TRBJ1-2 | few | TRBV27 | NA | CASSPTGLQGYTF | TGTGCCAGCAGTCCCACGGGACTCCAAGGCTACACCTTC
TRBJ2-1 | NA | TRBV11-1 | TRBD2 | CASSWTGTKNEQFF | TGTGCCAGCAGCTGGACCGGGACTAAGAATGAGCAGTTCTTC
TRBJ1-1 | NA | TRBV9 | NA | CASSSGKGTEAFF | TGTGCCAGCAGCTCAGGGAAGGGGACTGAAGCTTTCTTT
TRBJ2-2 | once | TRBV30 | TRBD1 | CAWAPGHSDRDTGELFF | TGTGCCTGGGCCCCGGGTCACAGCGACAGGGACACCGGGGAGCTGTTTTTT
TRBJ2-5 | NA | TRBV4-3 | TRBD2 | CASSQTLAVQETQYF | TGCGCCAGCAGCCAAACCCTAGCGGTACAAGAGACCCAGTACTTC